The present TCR beta chain was sequenced within a study of blood T cell repertoires in COVID-19. In germline, CDR1 is MNHEY, CDR2 SMNVEV (reference sequence). V was cut by 6 bases and J by 3 bases, with 15 bases left in between. The CDR3 contains 15 residues. Data came from immunoSEQ multiplex PCR; TCRdb stores just in-frame clones and leaves some out. The data show about 160,000 clones, about 87% seen once. This sequence originates from an older man with acute or convalescent COVID-19. The rearrangement links TRBV27 to TRBJ1-5; D call uncertain. Sequencing was carried out using peripheral blood. The CDR3 DNA reads TGTGCCAGCAGGCCAGGTGACCTCCCCAATCAGCCCCAGCATTTT. It specifies CASRPGDLPNQPQHF.